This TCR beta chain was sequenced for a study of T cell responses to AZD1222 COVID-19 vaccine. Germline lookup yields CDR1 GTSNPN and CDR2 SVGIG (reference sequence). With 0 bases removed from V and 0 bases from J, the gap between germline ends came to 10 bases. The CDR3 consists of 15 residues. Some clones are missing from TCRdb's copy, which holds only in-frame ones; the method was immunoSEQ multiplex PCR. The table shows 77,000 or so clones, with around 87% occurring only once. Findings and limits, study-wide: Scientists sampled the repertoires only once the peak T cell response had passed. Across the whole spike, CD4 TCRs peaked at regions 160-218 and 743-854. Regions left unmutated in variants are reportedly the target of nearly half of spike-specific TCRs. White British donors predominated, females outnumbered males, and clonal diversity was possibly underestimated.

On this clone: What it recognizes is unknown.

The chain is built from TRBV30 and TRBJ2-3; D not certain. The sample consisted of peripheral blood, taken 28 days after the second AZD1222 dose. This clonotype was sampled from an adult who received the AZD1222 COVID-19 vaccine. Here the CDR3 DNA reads TGTGCCTGGAGTGTACCTTCTGCCAGCACAGATACGCAGTATTTT. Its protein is CAWSVPSASTDTQYF.